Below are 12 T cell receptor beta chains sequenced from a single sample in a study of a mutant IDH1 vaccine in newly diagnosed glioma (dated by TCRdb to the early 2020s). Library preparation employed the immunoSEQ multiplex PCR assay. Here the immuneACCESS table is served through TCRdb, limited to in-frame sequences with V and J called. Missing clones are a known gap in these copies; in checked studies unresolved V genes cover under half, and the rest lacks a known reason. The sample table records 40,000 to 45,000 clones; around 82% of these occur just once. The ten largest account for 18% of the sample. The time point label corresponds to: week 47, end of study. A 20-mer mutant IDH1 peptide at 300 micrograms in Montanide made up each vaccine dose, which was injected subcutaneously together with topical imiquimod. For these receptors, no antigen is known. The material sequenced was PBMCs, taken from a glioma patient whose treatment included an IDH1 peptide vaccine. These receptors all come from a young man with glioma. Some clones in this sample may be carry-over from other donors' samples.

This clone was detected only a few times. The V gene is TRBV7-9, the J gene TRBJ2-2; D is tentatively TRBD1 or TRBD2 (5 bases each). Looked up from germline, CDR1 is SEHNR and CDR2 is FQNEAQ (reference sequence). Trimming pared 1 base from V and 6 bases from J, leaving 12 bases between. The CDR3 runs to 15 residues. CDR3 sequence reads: CASSLEWGRAGELFF. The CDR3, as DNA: TGTGCCAGCAGCTTAGAATGGGGACGCGCCGGGGAGCTGTTTTTT.

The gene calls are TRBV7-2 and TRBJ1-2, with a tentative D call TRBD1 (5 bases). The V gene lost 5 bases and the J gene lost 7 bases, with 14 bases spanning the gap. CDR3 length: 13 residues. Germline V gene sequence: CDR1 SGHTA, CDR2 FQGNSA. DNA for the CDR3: TGTGCCAGCAGCCGAACAGGATTCCTTGGCTACACCTTC. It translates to CASSRTGFLGYTF.

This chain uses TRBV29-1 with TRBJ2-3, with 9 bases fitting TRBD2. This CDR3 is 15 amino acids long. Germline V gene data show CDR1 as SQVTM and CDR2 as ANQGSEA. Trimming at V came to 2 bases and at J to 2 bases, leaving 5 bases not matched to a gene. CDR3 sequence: CSVERAGGFTDTQYF. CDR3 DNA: TGCAGCGTTGAACGGGCGGGGGGGTTCACAGATACGCAGTATTTT.

CDR3 in amino acids: CASTPGGRIGDEQFF. CDR3 bases: TGTGCCAGCACTCCCGGGGGCCGAATAGGTGACGAGCAGTTCTTC. This chain uses TRBV6-5 with TRBJ2-1; D possibly uses TRBD1 or TRBD2 (6 bases each). The V end lost 7 bases, the J end lost 10 bases, and 23 bases lay between the germline ends. The CDR3 contains 15 residues. Germline V gene data show CDR1 as MNHEY and CDR2 as SVGAGI.

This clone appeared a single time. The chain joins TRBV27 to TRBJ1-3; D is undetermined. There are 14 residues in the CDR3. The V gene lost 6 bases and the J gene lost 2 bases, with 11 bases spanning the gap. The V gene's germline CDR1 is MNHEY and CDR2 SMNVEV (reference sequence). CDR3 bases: TGTGCCAGCAGGCCCGTCGGGGCTGGAAACACCATATATTTT. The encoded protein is CASRPVGAGNTIYF.

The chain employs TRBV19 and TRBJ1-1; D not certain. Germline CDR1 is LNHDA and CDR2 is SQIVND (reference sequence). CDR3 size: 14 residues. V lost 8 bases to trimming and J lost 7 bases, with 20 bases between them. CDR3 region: CASFPGPWPNEAFF. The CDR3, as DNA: TGTGCCAGTTTTCCGGGCCCATGGCCTAATGAAGCTTTCTTT.

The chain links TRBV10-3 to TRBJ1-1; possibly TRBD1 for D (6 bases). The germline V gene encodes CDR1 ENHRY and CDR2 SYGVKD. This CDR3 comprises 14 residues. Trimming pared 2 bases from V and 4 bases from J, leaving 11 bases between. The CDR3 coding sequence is TGTGCCATCAGTGAGATTTGGGGGCGCACTGAAGCTTTCTTT. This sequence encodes CAISEIWGRTEAFF.

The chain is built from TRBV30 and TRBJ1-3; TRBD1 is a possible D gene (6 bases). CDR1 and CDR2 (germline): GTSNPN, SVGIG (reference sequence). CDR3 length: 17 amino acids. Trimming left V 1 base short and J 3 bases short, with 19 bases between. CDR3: CAWSGGGAGLFGNTIYF. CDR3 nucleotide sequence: TGTGCCTGGAGTGGGGGGGGCGCGGGGTTATTTGGAAACACCATATATTTT.

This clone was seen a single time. The CDR3: CASSLEGDRQGAEQYF. For the CDR3, the DNA is TGTGCCAGCAGCTTAGAGGGGGACAGGCAAGGAGCCGAGCAGTACTTC. The V gene is TRBV7-2, the J gene TRBJ2-7, with 8 bases matching TRBD1. From germline, CDR1 is SGHTA and CDR2 FQGNSA. V gave up 1 base and J gave up 6 bases; unmatched junction bases: 11. This CDR3 has 16 amino acids.

The CDR3 here is CASSVGVVSEQFF. Here the CDR3 DNA reads TGTGCCAGCAGCGTAGGGGTAGTGAGTGAGCAGTTCTTC. The rearrangement links TRBV9 to TRBJ2-1; D gene ambiguous. Trimming removed 0 bases at V and 9 bases at J, with 10 bases between. There are 13 residues in the CDR3. Germline V lookup: CDR1 SGDLS, CDR2 YYNGEE.

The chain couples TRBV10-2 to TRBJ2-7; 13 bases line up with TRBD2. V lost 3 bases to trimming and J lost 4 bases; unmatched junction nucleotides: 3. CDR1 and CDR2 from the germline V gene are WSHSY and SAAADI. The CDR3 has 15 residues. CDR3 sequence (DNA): TGCGCCAGCAGTGAACTAGCGGGAGGGCCGTACGAGCAGTACTTC. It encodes CASSELAGGPYEQYF.

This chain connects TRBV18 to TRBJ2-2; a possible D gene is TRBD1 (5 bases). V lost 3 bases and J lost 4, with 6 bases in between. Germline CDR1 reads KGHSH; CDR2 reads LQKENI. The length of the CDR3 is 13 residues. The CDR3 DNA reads TGTGCCAGCTCACCGACAGCCACCGGGGAGCTGTTTTTT. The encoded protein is CASSPTATGELFF.